Listed below are T cell receptor beta chains from one sample, sequenced in a study of blood T cell repertoires in COVID-19. Generated by immunoSEQ multiplex PCR, the TCRdb table keeps only in-frame clones and is missing some. The sample has roughly 250,000 clones; approximately 91% are singletons. What was sequenced was peripheral blood. The receptors were gathered from a woman aged 30 to 39 with acute or convalescent COVID-19. CDR3s include the opening cysteine and the closing phenylalanine or tryptophan. The D gene is left open where the match is weak. Expanded clones are given a class, and other clones once, few, many or no size at all.

len | abundance | j_gene | v_gene | d_gene | CDR3aa | CDR3nt
16 | - | TRBJ1-6 | TRBV27 | TRBD1 | CASSPTGTETNSPLHF | TGTGCCAGCAGCCCAACCGGGACAGAAACTAATTCACCCCTCCACTTT
14 | - | TRBJ2-7 | TRBV19 | TRBD2 | CASKAGAGSYEQYF | TGTGCCAGTAAAGCGGGAGCGGGTTCCTACGAGCAGTACTTC
15 | - | TRBJ1-1 | TRBV4-2 | - | CASSQMGQQNTEAFF | TGTGCCAGCAGCCAGATGGGACAACAGAACACTGAAGCTTTCTTT
16 | - | TRBJ2-7 | TRBV6-2/TRBV6-3 | TRBD1 | CASSYSQTGSPYEQYF | TGTGCCAGCAGTTACTCGCAGACAGGGAGTCCCTACGAGCAGTACTTC
22 | - | TRBJ2-2 | TRBV10-1 | TRBD2 | CASRGVSPTCFRLAGDTGELFF | TGCGCCAGCAGGGGTGTCAGTCCGACTTGCTTCCGACTAGCGGGGGACACCGGGGAGCTGTTTTTT
12 | - | TRBJ1-5 | TRBV19 | - | CASSSGAQPQHF | TGTGCCAGTAGTAGCGGGGCTCAGCCCCAGCATTTT
16 | - | TRBJ2-7 | TRBV30 | - | CAWSVVSTGNSYEQYF | TGTGCCTGGAGTGTAGTCTCTACAGGGAATTCCTACGAGCAGTACTTC
18 | - | TRBJ1-4 | TRBV24-1 | TRBD1 | CATSNRNRTGQTNEKLFF | TGTGCCACCTCTAACAGAAACAGGACAGGCCAAACTAATGAAAAACTGTTTTTT
16 | - | TRBJ1-6 | TRBV5-1 | - | CASSLGRLYQGSPLHF | TGCGCCAGCAGCTTGGGGCGATTATATCAGGGCTCACCCCTCCACTTT
13 | - | TRBJ1-4 | TRBV30 | - | CAWRYRTNEKLFF | TGTGCCTGGAGATACAGAACTAATGAAAAACTGTTTTTT
12 | once | TRBJ1-2 | TRBV7-2 | - | CASSLQTVGYTF | TGTGCCAGCAGCTTGCAGACTGTGGGCTACACCTTC
15 | - | TRBJ2-7 | TRBV15 | - | CATSRATGYTYEQYF | TGTGCCACCAGCAGGGCCACAGGCTACACCTACGAGCAGTACTTC
13 | - | TRBJ2-2 | TRBV4-3 | - | CASSQAFAGELFF | TGCGCCAGCAGCCAGGCCTTCGCCGGGGAGCTGTTTTTT
14 | - | TRBJ2-7 | TRBV6-5 | - | CASSQSGRPYEQYF | TGTGCCAGCAGTCAAAGCGGTAGGCCCTACGAGCAGTACTTC
16 | - | TRBJ1-2 | TRBV6-5 | - | CASSYGQILGPYGYTF | TGTGCCAGCAGTTACGGACAGATCTTGGGACCCTATGGCTACACCTTC
14 | - | TRBJ2-7 | TRBV20-1 | - | CSASSGRNTYEQYF | TGCAGTGCTAGTTCCGGCAGGAACACCTACGAGCAGTACTTC
14 | - | TRBJ2-1 | TRBV6-5 | TRBD2 | CASSPGTTYNEQFF | TGTGCCAGCAGTCCCGGGACTACCTACAATGAGCAGTTCTTC
15 | - | TRBJ1-2 | TRBV19 | TRBD1 | CASSGTGQANYGYTF | TGTGCCAGTAGTGGGACGGGACAGGCTAACTATGGCTACACCTTC
16 | - | TRBJ1-3 | TRBV15 | - | CATSRDAGLKINTIYF | TGTGCCACCAGCAGAGATGCAGGTTTAAAGATAAACACCATATATTTT
13 | - | TRBJ2-7 | TRBV12-3/TRBV12-4 | - | CASSPRLSYEQYF | TGTGCCAGCAGTCCCCGTCTCAGCTACGAGCAGTACTTC
13 | - | TRBJ1-2 | TRBV7-2 | - | CASSFSTVYGYTF | TGTGCCAGCAGCTTTTCGACAGTCTATGGCTACACCTTC
16 | - | TRBJ1-4 | TRBV5-5 | TRBD1 | CASSLEGALTNEKLFF | TGTGCCAGCAGCTTGGAGGGGGCGCTGACTAATGAAAAACTGTTTTTT
13 | - | TRBJ2-7 | TRBV4-2 | - | CASRKDSSYEQYF | TGTGCCAGCAGAAAAGACAGCTCCTACGAGCAGTACTTC
12 | once | TRBJ1-2 | TRBV7-8 | TRBD1 | CASSRDSYGYTF | TGTGCCAGCAGCCGGGACAGCTATGGCTACACCTTC
16 | - | TRBJ1-3 | TRBV18 | TRBD1 | CASSRSLTGTGNTIYF | TGTGCCAGCTCACGCTCACTGACAGGGACTGGAAACACCATATATTTT
14 | - | TRBJ1-1 | TRBV6-5 | - | CASRNDSLNTEAFF | TGTGCCAGCAGGAATGACAGCCTGAACACTGAAGCTTTCTTT
14 | - | TRBJ1-3 | TRBV3-1/TRBV3-2 | TRBD1 | CASSTGGFGNTIYF | TGTGCCAGCAGTACAGGGGGCTTTGGAAACACCATATATTTT
15 | few | TRBJ2-7 | TRBV5-1 | TRBD1 | CASSWMAGTGDEQYF | TGCGCCAGCAGCTGGATGGCCGGGACAGGGGACGAGCAGTACTTC
16 | - | TRBJ2-3 | TRBV11-2 | TRBD2 | CASSLGFAGETDTQYF | TGTGCCAGCAGCTTAGGGTTTGCGGGAGAAACAGATACGCAGTATTTT
15 | - | TRBJ2-7 | TRBV7-2 | TRBD2 | CASSPDLAGGSEQYF | TGTGCCAGCAGCCCGGACCTAGCGGGAGGTAGCGAGCAGTACTTC
15 | - | TRBJ2-3 | TRBV7-2 | - | CASSLADGTTDTQYF | TGTGCCAGCAGCTTAGCCGATGGCACCACAGATACGCAGTATTTT
20 | - | TRBJ2-3 | TRBV10-1 | - | CASSDGHWLAPEWSTDTQYF | TGCGCCAGCAGTGATGGTCATTGGCTAGCCCCCGAATGGAGCACAGATACGCAGTATTTT
12 | once | TRBJ1-2 | TRBV10-3 | - | CAISGQDYGYTF | TGTGCCATCAGTGGACAGGACTATGGCTACACCTTC
14 | - | TRBJ1-5 | TRBV19 | TRBD1 | CASSPGAGGQPQHF | TGTGCCAGTAGTCCCGGGGCAGGGGGTCAGCCCCAGCATTTT
12 | - | TRBJ1-2 | TRBV13 | - | CASSLSQFGYTF | TGTGCCAGCAGCTTAAGTCAGTTTGGCTACACCTTC
16 | - | TRBJ1-5 | TRBV6-6 | - | CASSYSGTKGNQPQHF | TGTGCCAGCAGTTACTCGGGCACGAAAGGCAATCAGCCCCAGCATTTT
16 | - | TRBJ2-1 | TRBV19 | TRBD2 | CASSGRLAGGHNEQFF | TGTGCCAGTAGTGGAAGACTAGCGGGAGGACACAATGAGCAGTTCTTC
14 | - | TRBJ1-2 | TRBV10-3 | TRBD1 | CAISEAGGDDGYTF | TGTGCCATCAGTGAGGCAGGGGGTGATGATGGCTACACCTTC
14 | - | TRBJ2-7 | TRBV2 | TRBD2 | CASRGLAGAYEQYF | TGTGCCAGCAGGGGACTAGCGGGTGCCTACGAGCAGTACTTC
12 | once | TRBJ1-2 | TRBV6-9 | - | CASSYRENGYTF | TGTGCCAGCAGTTACCGGGAGAACGGCTACACCTTC
14 | once | TRBJ2-2 | TRBV7-9 | - | CASSHTVNTGELFF | TGTGCCAGCAGCCACACAGTGAACACCGGGGAGCTGTTTTTT
13 | once | TRBJ1-1 | TRBV7-8 | TRBD1 | CASSRTGVTEAFF | TGTGCCAGCAGCCGAACAGGGGTCACTGAAGCTTTCTTT
17 | few | TRBJ2-1 | TRBV12-5 | TRBD2 | CASGPTSGRDRYNEQFF | TGTGCTAGTGGGCCGACTAGCGGGAGGGATCGCTACAATGAGCAGTTCTTC
13 | - | TRBJ2-1 | TRBV6-5 | TRBD2 | CASRWTSDNEQFF | TGTGCCAGCAGGTGGACTAGTGACAATGAGCAGTTCTTC
16 | once | TRBJ2-7 | TRBV7-8 | TRBD1 | CASRLTTGAISYEQYF | TGTGCCAGCAGGTTAACGACAGGGGCGATATCCTACGAGCAGTACTTC
14 | - | TRBJ2-2 | TRBV6-4 | - | CASSDSSSPGELFF | TGTGCCAGCAGTGACTCGAGCTCTCCCGGGGAGCTGTTTTTT
13 | - | TRBJ2-1 | TRBV2 | TRBD2 | CASTGLADNEQFF | TGTGCCAGCACGGGACTAGCGGACAATGAGCAGTTCTTC
16 | - | TRBJ2-7 | TRBV9 | - | CASSVGPSTGTYEQYF | TGTGCCAGCAGCGTAGGCCCCTCCACGGGGACCTACGAGCAGTACTTC
15 | - | TRBJ2-1 | TRBV2 | TRBD1 | CATRPGQGVYNEQFF | TGTGCCACGCGACCGGGACAGGGAGTCTACAATGAGCAGTTCTTC
11 | - | TRBJ2-4 | TRBV19 | - | CASRNGPEVDF | TGTGCCAGTAGAAACGGCCCGGAGGTGGACTTC
13 | - | TRBJ1-5 | TRBV12-3/TRBV12-4 | - | CASSPTAYQPQHF | TGTGCCAGCAGCCCGACAGCATATCAGCCCCAGCATTTT